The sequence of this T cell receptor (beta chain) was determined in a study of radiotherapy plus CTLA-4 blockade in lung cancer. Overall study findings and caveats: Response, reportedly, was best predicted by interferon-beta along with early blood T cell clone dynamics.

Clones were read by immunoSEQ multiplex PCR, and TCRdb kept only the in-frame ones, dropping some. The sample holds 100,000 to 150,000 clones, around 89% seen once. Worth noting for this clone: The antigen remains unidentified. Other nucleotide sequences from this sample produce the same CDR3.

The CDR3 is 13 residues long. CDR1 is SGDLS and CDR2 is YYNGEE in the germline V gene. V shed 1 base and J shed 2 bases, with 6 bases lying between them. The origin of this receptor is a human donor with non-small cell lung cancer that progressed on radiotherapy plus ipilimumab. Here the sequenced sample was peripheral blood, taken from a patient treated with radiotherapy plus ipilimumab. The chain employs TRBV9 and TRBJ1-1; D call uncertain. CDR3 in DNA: TGTGCCAGCAGCGTAAGCGTTAACACTGAAGCTTTCTTT. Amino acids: CASSVSVNTEAFF.